This T cell receptor beta chain stems from a study of CD8+ T cells in alopecia areata. Study-level information: Each of the treated patients was given oral tofacitinib, 5 to 10 mg twice daily, for moderate-to-severe alopecia areata. Study observations and caveats: Among patients, TCR sharing was less clear than in mice, a difference possibly due in part to HLA diversity in the patient population.

Of note for this clone: Its matching antigen is unknown.

Sequencing relied on a cDNA template that was reverse transcribed from extracted RNA. The table came from immunoSEQ multiplex PCR; TCRdb's copy has only in-frame clones and leaves some out. The top ten clones hold around 1.2% of a sample with hundreds of thousands of clones, roughly two thirds of them seen once. The CDR3 length is 14 residues. Between the trimmed V and J ends, which lost 8 bases and 5 bases, there was a span of 15 bases. Germline CDR1 reads SGHTA; CDR2 reads FQGNSA. The chain has TRBV7-2 and TRBJ2-2; D unresolved. The specimen was CD4+ T cells sorted from blood, collected at week 0. The TCR was taken from a human donor with alopecia areata. This CDR3 is CASAARPETGELFF. In DNA, the CDR3 is TGTGCCAGCGCCGCCCGACCGGAAACCGGGGAGCTGTTTTTT.